The rows below give T cell receptor beta chains drawn from one sample of a study of blood T cell repertoires in COVID-19. TCRdb's table, derived via immunoSEQ multiplex PCR, lists solely in-frame clones and lacks some. The table includes 350,000 to 400,000 clones, nearly 90% detected once. The sample comprised peripheral blood. Receptor source: a man aged 18 to 30 with active or convalescent COVID-19. Both conserved end residues are part of each CDR3. A D gene is named only where the DNA matches it firmly. Not all rows give a size; the values are once, few, many and, for expanded clones, a class.

j_call | d_call | v_call | clone_size | cdr3_length | cdr3_aa | cdr3_nt
TRBJ1-3 | - | TRBV9 | - | 12 | CASSPVGNTIYF | TGTGCCAGCAGCCCCGTTGGAAACACCATATATTTT
TRBJ2-7 | TRBD1 | TRBV9 | few | 17 | CASSVSGSGTGSYEQYF | TGTGCCAGCAGCGTAAGCGGATCGGGGACAGGGTCCTACGAGCAGTACTTC
TRBJ2-3 | TRBD2 | TRBV7-2 | - | 16 | CASSLGTRGSTDTQYF | TGTGCCAGCAGCTTAGGGACTAGAGGGAGCACAGATACGCAGTATTTT
TRBJ2-2 | TRBD1 | TRBV3-1/TRBV3-2 | - | 15 | CASSHGQGRTGELFF | TGTGCCAGCAGCCATGGACAGGGGAGGACCGGGGAGCTGTTTTTT
TRBJ1-2 | TRBD1 | TRBV30 | few | 14 | CAWSGTDSNYGYTF | TGTGCCTGGAGCGGGACAGATAGTAACTATGGCTACACCTTC
TRBJ1-5 | - | TRBV6-2/TRBV6-3 | - | 18 | CASSYSSIYRETDQPQHF | TGTGCCAGCAGTTACTCGTCGATATACAGGGAGACGGATCAGCCCCAGCATTTT
TRBJ1-2 | - | TRBV6-2/TRBV6-3 | - | 17 | CASSKTGGYGFNYGYTF | TGTGCCAGCAGTAAAACAGGTGGATACGGGTTCAACTATGGCTACACCTTC
TRBJ1-4 | TRBD1 | TRBV5-6 | - | 17 | CASSLGPGQSLNEKLFF | TGTGCCAGCAGCTTGGGGCCGGGACAGAGTCTTAATGAAAAACTGTTTTTT
TRBJ2-1 | - | TRBV24-1 | - | 17 | CATRALLAVPSYNEQFF | TGTGCCACCAGAGCTCTTTTAGCGGTACCCTCCTACAATGAGCAGTTCTTC
TRBJ2-3 | TRBD2 | TRBV19 | - | 13 | CASRGRGENTQYF | TGTGCCAGTAGGGGGAGGGGAGAGAATACGCAGTATTTT
TRBJ2-1 | TRBD1 | TRBV9 | - | 14 | CASSPTGVYNEQFF | TGTGCCAGCAGCCCGACAGGGGTGTACAATGAGCAGTTCTTC
TRBJ1-6 | - | TRBV19 | - | 15 | CASSRTASYNSPLHF | TGTGCCAGTAGTAGGACAGCTTCCTATAATTCACCCCTCCACTTT
TRBJ1-2 | - | TRBV7-9 | once | 15 | CASSLGGISDYGYTF | TGTGCCAGCAGCTTAGGGGGCATATCCGACTATGGCTACACCTTC
TRBJ1-2 | - | TRBV4-3 | - | 14 | CASRDTRTAYGYTF | TGCGCCAGCAGGGATACAAGGACAGCCTATGGCTACACCTTC
TRBJ1-1 | TRBD1 | TRBV29-1 | - | 12 | CSVAGGYTEAFF | TGCAGCGTTGCAGGGGGGTACACTGAAGCTTTCTTT
TRBJ2-3 | TRBD2 | TRBV7-2 | - | 16 | CASSPGLAGTTDTQYF | TGTGCCAGCAGCCCGGGACTAGCGGGGACCACAGATACGCAGTATTTT
TRBJ2-7 | - | TRBV28 | few | 16 | CASSLPLGAGMGEQYF | TGTGCCAGCAGTTTACCTTTGGGAGCGGGTATGGGCGAGCAGTACTTC
TRBJ1-1 | - | TRBV6-6 | - | 16 | CASSYSDRFMNTEAFF | TGTGCCAGCAGTTACTCAGACAGGTTCATGAACACTGAAGCTTTCTTT
TRBJ1-1 | - | TRBV7-2 | once | 14 | CASSLGRERTEAFF | TGTGCCAGCAGCTTAGGCCGGGAGCGCACTGAAGCTTTCTTT
TRBJ1-2 | TRBD1 | TRBV27 | - | 13 | CASGRDRRDGYTF | TGTGCCAGCGGAAGGGACAGAAGAGATGGCTACACCTTC
TRBJ1-6 | TRBD1 | TRBV27 | - | 14 | CASRSGTGNSPLHF | TGTGCCAGCAGGTCCGGGACAGGGAATTCACCCCTCCACTTT
TRBJ2-7 | TRBD1 | TRBV24-1 | - | 18 | CATSDSGTGGRAEYEQYF | TGTGCCACCAGTGACTCCGGGACAGGGGGTCGGGCGGAGTACGAGCAGTACTTC
TRBJ2-7 | TRBD1 | TRBV3-1/TRBV3-2 | - | 13 | CASSRTGETEQYF | TGTGCCAGCAGCCGGACAGGGGAGACCGAGCAGTACTTC
TRBJ1-1 | - | TRBV4-2 | - | 12 | CASSQLGMEAFF | TGTGCCAGCAGCCAACTAGGAATGGAAGCTTTCTTT
TRBJ2-7 | - | TRBV24-1 | - | 14 | CATSDPEQGREQYF | TGTGCCACCAGTGACCCTGAGCAGGGTCGAGAGCAGTACTTC
TRBJ2-7 | - | TRBV18 | - | 14 | CASSPADSTYEQYF | TGTGCCAGCTCACCGGCGGACTCCACCTACGAGCAGTACTTC
TRBJ2-5 | TRBD1 | TRBV7-9 | - | 14 | CASSSRQGFETQYF | TGTGCCAGCAGCTCAAGACAGGGTTTCGAGACCCAGTACTTC
TRBJ2-5 | - | TRBV3-1/TRBV3-2 | - | 16 | CASSQEGGPVRETQYF | TGTGCCAGCAGCCAAGAAGGAGGACCCGTCCGAGAGACCCAGTACTTC
TRBJ1-4 | - | TRBV7-3 | - | 14 | CASSLRGGNEKLFF | TGTGCCAGCAGCTTAAGGGGGGGTAATGAAAAACTGTTTTTT
TRBJ1-6 | - | TRBV27 | - | 14 | CASRPTAGNSPLHF | TGTGCCAGCAGGCCGACCGCGGGTAATTCACCCCTCCACTTT
TRBJ2-7 | TRBD1 | TRBV5-1 | - | 15 | CASSWPGTGNYEQYF | TGCGCCAGCAGCTGGCCCGGGACAGGGAACTACGAGCAGTACTTC
TRBJ1-2 | - | TRBV7-2 | - | 15 | CASTWWAGKYYGYTF | TGTGCCAGCACCTGGTGGGCAGGGAAATACTATGGCTACACCTTC
TRBJ2-5 | TRBD1 | TRBV27 | - | 17 | CASRRGFRGLDQETQYF | TGTGCCAGCAGACGAGGCTTCAGGGGGCTTGACCAAGAGACCCAGTACTTC
TRBJ2-7 | TRBD1 | TRBV6-5 | - | 14 | CASSEGQVSYEQYF | TGTGCCAGCAGCGAGGGACAGGTCTCCTACGAGCAGTACTTC
TRBJ2-2 | - | TRBV9 | - | 15 | CASSTIPGGTGELFF | TGTGCCAGCAGCACCATCCCCGGGGGCACCGGGGAGCTGTTTTTT
TRBJ1-4 | - | TRBV5-1 | - | 17 | CASSLDTPTGRNEKLFF | TGCGCCAGCAGCTTGGACACCCCGACAGGTCGTAATGAAAAACTGTTTTTT
TRBJ2-3 | TRBD2 | TRBV9 | - | 16 | CASSSSETSFADTQYF | TGTGCCAGCAGCTCATCCGAGACTAGCTTCGCAGATACGCAGTATTTT
TRBJ2-7 | TRBD2 | TRBV29-1 | - | 16 | CSVEGIWGGVNYEQYF | TGCAGCGTTGAAGGGATCTGGGGGGGAGTAAACTACGAGCAGTACTTC
TRBJ2-1 | - | TRBV24-1 | - | 12 | CATSGQYNEQFF | TGTGCCACCAGTGGACAGTACAATGAGCAGTTCTTC
TRBJ2-7 | TRBD1 | TRBV7-2 | - | 13 | CASMGQGNYEQYF | TGTGCCAGCATGGGACAGGGCAACTACGAGCAGTACTTC
TRBJ2-5 | TRBD1 | TRBV7-9 | - | 13 | CASSPDRQETQYF | TGTGCCAGCAGTCCGGACAGGCAAGAGACCCAGTACTTC
TRBJ1-2 | - | TRBV7-6 | - | 15 | CASSPATGSNYGYTF | TGTGCCAGCAGCCCCGCCACGGGAAGTAACTATGGCTACACCTTC
TRBJ2-1 | TRBD2 | TRBV24-1 | - | 14 | CASSARGAVNEQFF | TGTGCCAGCTCGGCGCGGGGGGCGGTCAATGAGCAGTTCTTC
TRBJ1-5 | - | TRBV19 | - | 16 | CASSFLVGSSNQPQHF | TGTGCCAGTAGTTTTTTGGTGGGCAGTTCCAATCAGCCCCAGCATTTT
TRBJ2-5 | - | TRBV2 | - | 12 | CASSASRETQYF | TGTGCCAGCAGTGCATCGAGGGAGACCCAGTACTTC
TRBJ1-5 | - | TRBV6-1 | - | 14 | CASSETHSNQPQHF | TGTGCCAGCAGTGAGACTCATAGCAATCAGCCCCAGCATTTT
TRBJ1-3 | - | TRBV3-1/TRBV3-2 | - | 16 | CASSQGPRDSGNTIYF | TGTGCCAGCAGCCAAGGTCCGAGGGACTCTGGAAACACCATATATTTT
TRBJ2-3 | TRBD1 | TRBV7-6 | - | 17 | CASSLGQGARVSDTQYF | TGTGCCAGCAGCCTTGGACAGGGGGCGAGGGTTTCAGATACGCAGTATTTT
TRBJ2-7 | TRBD2 | TRBV7-2 | - | 14 | CASSTSGSLYEQYF | TGTGCCAGCAGCACTAGCGGGAGTTTGTACGAGCAGTACTTC
TRBJ2-6 | - | TRBV30 | - | 12 | CGENSGANVLTF | TGTGGGGAGAACTCTGGGGCCAACGTCCTGACTTTC
TRBJ2-7 | TRBD1 | TRBV18 | - | 13 | CASSGQGMDEQYF | TGTGCCAGCTCCGGACAGGGAATGGACGAGCAGTACTTC
TRBJ1-5 | - | TRBV15 | - | 15 | CATSSGGNHNQPQHF | TGTGCCACCAGCAGCGGGGGGAACCACAATCAGCCCCAGCATTTT
TRBJ2-7 | TRBD2 | TRBV10-3 | - | 13 | CATGSGETYEQYF | TGTGCCACCGGTAGCGGGGAAACCTACGAGCAGTACTTC
TRBJ1-5 | - | TRBV7-9 | - | 13 | CATGGSSNQPQHF | TGTGCCACGGGAGGTTCGAGCAATCAGCCCCAGCATTTT
TRBJ2-7 | TRBD2 | TRBV9 | - | 16 | CASSVALAGDSYEQYF | TGTGCCAGCAGCGTAGCTCTAGCGGGGGACTCCTACGAGCAGTACTTC
TRBJ2-7 | - | TRBV7-8 | - | 19 | CASSRMGGVGDRPAYEQYF | TGTGCCAGCAGTCGTATGGGAGGGGTGGGCGACAGGCCGGCCTACGAGCAGTACTTC
TRBJ2-7 | - | TRBV24-1 | - | 17 | CATSDSVGGPYSHEQYF | TGTGCCACCAGTGACTCAGTAGGTGGGCCCTACAGTCACGAGCAGTACTTC